This T cell receptor (beta chain) was sequenced in a study of CD8+ T cells in alopecia areata. Study conclusions and caveats: In scalp and blood, many expanded lesional clones persisted during tofacitinib.

In each case, RNA was isolated and then reverse transcribed into cDNA as the sequencing template. The data were produced by immunoSEQ multiplex PCR, yet TCRdb's version contains in-frame clones alone and is incomplete. The data contain around 150,000 clones, just over 65% of them seen just once; the ten biggest clones take up around 0.91%. A note on this clone: Its target is unknown.

V lost 5 bases and J 7 bases, leaving 14 bases between the germline ends. Germline CDR1 and CDR2: GTSNPN and SVGIG (reference sequence). The CDR3 is 12 amino acids. The treatment denotes: oral pan-JAK inhibitor, 5-10 mg twice daily. The chain joins TRBV30 to TRBJ1-2; possibly TRBD1 for D (5 bases). The receptor was isolated from a human donor with alopecia areata. Sequencing was performed on CD4+ T cells sorted from blood, taken at week 4, from a patient treated with tofacitinib. The CDR3 loop reads CAWLTGGGGYTF. The CDR3 coding sequence is TGTGCCTGGTTGACGGGGGGTGGTGGCTACACCTTC.